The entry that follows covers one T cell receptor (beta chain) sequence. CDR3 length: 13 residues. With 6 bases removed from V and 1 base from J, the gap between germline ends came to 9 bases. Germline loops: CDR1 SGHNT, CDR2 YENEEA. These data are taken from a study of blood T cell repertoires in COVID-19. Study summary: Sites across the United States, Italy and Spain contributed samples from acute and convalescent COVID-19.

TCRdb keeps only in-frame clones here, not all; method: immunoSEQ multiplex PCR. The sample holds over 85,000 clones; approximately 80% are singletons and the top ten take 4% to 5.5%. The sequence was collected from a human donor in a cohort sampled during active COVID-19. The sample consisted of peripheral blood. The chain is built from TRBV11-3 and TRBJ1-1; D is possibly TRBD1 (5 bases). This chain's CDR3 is CASRPQANTEAFF. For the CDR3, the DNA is TGTGCCAGCAGGCCACAGGCGAACACTGAAGCTTTCTTT.